This TCR beta chain emerged from a study of blood T cell repertoires in COVID-19. Study in general: Whether acute or convalescent, the COVID-19 samples came from the United States, Italy and Spain. The cDNA or gDNA used as material had been derived from T cells, B-cell-depleted T cells, or PBMCs.

Original analysis: Estimated nucleated cell counts came from reference gene primer amplification. The protocol was immunoSEQ multiplex PCR, while the TCRdb copy is restricted to in-frame clones and leaves out a portion. The V and J calls and clone size come from that table; D and trimming were worked out from the DNA. Altogether 40,000 to 65,000 clones are present, 85% to 90% being singletons, with the ten largest covering 10% to 15%. This clone has a handful of counts. V lost 6 bases and J lost 4, with 13 bases in between. The germline CDR1 and CDR2 sequences are SGHKS and YYEKEE (reference sequence). This CDR3 contains 13 residues.

The chain couples TRBV5-5 to TRBJ1-2; D may be TRBD1 (6 bases). This TCR derives from a man between 65 and 80 years old with active COVID-19. The sequenced material came from peripheral blood. The CDR3 reads CASTVTGVYGYTF. CDR3 bases: TGTGCCAGCACCGTGACAGGAGTCTATGGCTACACCTTC.